This is a list of T cell receptor beta chains from one sample in a study of CD8 T cells in Susac syndrome. TCRdb recomputed calls from the immunoSEQ multiplex PCR reads with MiXCR, one row per CDR3 protein. The data contain some 110,000 distinct CDR3 sequences, under 96% of them seen just once; the ten biggest clones take up over 0.12%. Sequenced material: CD4+ T cells from PBMCs. All receptors come from a human donor with Susac syndrome. Each CDR3 is given with its conserved first and last residue. The D gene is left open where the match is weak.

J: TRBJ2-7; V: TRBV29-1; D: -; CDR3: CSVRRDSYEQYF
J: TRBJ2-3; V: TRBV6-5; D: -; CDR3: CASRNGPDTDTQYF
J: TRBJ1-3; V: TRBV30; D: -; CDR3: CAWSSTGSGNTIYF
J: TRBJ2-1; V: TRBV29-1; D: TRBD2; CDR3: CSVKGTSGSYNEQFF
J: TRBJ2-3; V: TRBV30; D: -; CDR3: CAWSRGNALSTDTQYF
J: TRBJ2-1; V: TRBV11-2; D: TRBD2; CDR3: CASSSGLAGGVEQFF
J: TRBJ2-5; V: TRBV30; D: TRBD1; CDR3: CAWKFSGGETQYF
J: TRBJ2-3; V: TRBV9; D: TRBD1; CDR3: CASSVNTGQGPQYF
J: TRBJ1-2; V: TRBV4-2; D: -; CDR3: CASSQDPNRRDYGYTF
J: TRBJ2-5; V: TRBV18; D: TRBD2; CDR3: CASSPPQGLAVQETQYF
J: TRBJ2-5; V: TRBV20-1; D: -; CDR3: CSARDEPGTIETQYF
J: TRBJ1-5; V: TRBV20-1; D: -; CDR3: CSATGGPEPQHF